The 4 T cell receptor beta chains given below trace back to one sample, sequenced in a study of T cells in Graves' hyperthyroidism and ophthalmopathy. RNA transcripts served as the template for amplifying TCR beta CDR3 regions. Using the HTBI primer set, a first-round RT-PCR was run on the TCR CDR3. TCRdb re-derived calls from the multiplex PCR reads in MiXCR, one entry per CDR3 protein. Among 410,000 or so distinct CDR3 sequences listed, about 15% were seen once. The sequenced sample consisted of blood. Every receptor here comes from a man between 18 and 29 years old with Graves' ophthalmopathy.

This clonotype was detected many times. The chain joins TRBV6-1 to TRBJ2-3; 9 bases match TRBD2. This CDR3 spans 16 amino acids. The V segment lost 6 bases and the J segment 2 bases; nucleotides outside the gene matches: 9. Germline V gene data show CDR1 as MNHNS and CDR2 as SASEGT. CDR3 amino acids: CASSRISGGLTDTQYF. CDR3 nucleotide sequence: TGTGCCAGCAGCCGTATTAGCGGGGGCCTCACAGATACGCAGTATTTT.

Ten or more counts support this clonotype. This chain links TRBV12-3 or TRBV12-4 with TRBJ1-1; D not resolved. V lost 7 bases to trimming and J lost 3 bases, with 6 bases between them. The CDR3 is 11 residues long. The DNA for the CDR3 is TGTGCCAGCATCCGGGACACTGAAGCTTTCTTT. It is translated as CASIRDTEAFF.

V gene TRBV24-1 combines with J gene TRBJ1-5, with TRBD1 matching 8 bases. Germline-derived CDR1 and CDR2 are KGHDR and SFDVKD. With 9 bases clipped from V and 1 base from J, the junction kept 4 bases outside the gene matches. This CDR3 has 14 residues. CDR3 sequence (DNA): TGTGCCACCGGGACAGGCCAAAGCAATCAGCCCCAGCATTTT. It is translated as CATGTGQSNQPQHF.

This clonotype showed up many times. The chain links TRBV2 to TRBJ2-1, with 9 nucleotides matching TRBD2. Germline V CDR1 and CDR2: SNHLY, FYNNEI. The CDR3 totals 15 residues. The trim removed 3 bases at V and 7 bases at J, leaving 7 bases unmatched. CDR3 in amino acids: CASSEASGTWNEQFF. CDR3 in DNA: TGTGCCAGCAGTGAGGCTAGCGGGACGTGGAATGAGCAGTTCTTC. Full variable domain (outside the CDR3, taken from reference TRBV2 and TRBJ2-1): EPEVTQTPSHQVTQMGQEVILRCVPISNHLYFYWYRQILGQKVEFLVSFYNNEISEKSEIFDDQFSVERPDGSNFTLKIRSTKLEDSAMYFCASSEASGTWNEQFFGPGTRLTVL.